This T cell receptor (beta chain) originates from a study of CD8 T cells in Susac syndrome. Turning to the study itself: Treatment at blood withdrawal was none, corticosteroids, or intravenous immunoglobulin alone in Susac syndrome patients.

Roughly 0.45 to 1 ug RNA was reverse transcribed with random hexamers. Each CDR3 protein is one row after TCRdb ran MiXCR on the immunoSEQ multiplex PCR reads. The sample contains 150,000 or so distinct CDR3 sequences, around 95% of which appear only once. The CDR3 totals 17 residues. The V gene's germline CDR1 is LGHNA and CDR2 YSLEER. Unmatched junction bases numbered 6, after V lost 0 bases and J lost 0 bases. V and J are TRBV4-3 and TRBJ2-7; 9 bases align to TRBD2. The specimen was CD4+ T cells from PBMCs. The clonotype comes from a human donor with Susac syndrome. DNA for the CDR3: TGCGCCAGCAGCCAAGATATTAGCGGGGGCTTCTCCTACGAGCAGTACTTC. Translation gives CASSQDISGGFSYEQYF.